Only a few counts were recorded for the clone carrying this T cell receptor (beta chain). This entry comes from a study of T cells in Graves' hyperthyroidism and ophthalmopathy. The overall study: Blood was drawn when the patient was first diagnosed and still untreated.

Template material for amplifying TCR beta CDR3 regions consisted of RNA transcripts. The study used the HTBI primer set for a first-round RT-PCR of the TCR CDR3. Using its own MiXCR run on the multiplex PCR reads, TCRdb lists one record per CDR3 protein. The repertoire includes more than 300,000 distinct CDR3 sequences, less than 20% of them detected once, and less than 45% sits in the top ten. CDR3 size: 14 residues. Germline values: CDR1 MNHEY, CDR2 SVGEGT. V dropped 11 bases and J dropped 3 bases, with 19 bases sitting between them. The V and J genes are TRBV6-2 or TRBV6-3 and TRBJ1-1; D perhaps matches TRBD1 (6 bases). The sequencing sample was made of blood. This receptor was taken from a man between 18 and 29 years old with Graves' ophthalmopathy. CDR3 sequence: CAAGSGDRDTEAFF. CDR3 in DNA: TGTGCCGCAGGGTCAGGGGATAGGGACACTGAAGCTTTCTTT.